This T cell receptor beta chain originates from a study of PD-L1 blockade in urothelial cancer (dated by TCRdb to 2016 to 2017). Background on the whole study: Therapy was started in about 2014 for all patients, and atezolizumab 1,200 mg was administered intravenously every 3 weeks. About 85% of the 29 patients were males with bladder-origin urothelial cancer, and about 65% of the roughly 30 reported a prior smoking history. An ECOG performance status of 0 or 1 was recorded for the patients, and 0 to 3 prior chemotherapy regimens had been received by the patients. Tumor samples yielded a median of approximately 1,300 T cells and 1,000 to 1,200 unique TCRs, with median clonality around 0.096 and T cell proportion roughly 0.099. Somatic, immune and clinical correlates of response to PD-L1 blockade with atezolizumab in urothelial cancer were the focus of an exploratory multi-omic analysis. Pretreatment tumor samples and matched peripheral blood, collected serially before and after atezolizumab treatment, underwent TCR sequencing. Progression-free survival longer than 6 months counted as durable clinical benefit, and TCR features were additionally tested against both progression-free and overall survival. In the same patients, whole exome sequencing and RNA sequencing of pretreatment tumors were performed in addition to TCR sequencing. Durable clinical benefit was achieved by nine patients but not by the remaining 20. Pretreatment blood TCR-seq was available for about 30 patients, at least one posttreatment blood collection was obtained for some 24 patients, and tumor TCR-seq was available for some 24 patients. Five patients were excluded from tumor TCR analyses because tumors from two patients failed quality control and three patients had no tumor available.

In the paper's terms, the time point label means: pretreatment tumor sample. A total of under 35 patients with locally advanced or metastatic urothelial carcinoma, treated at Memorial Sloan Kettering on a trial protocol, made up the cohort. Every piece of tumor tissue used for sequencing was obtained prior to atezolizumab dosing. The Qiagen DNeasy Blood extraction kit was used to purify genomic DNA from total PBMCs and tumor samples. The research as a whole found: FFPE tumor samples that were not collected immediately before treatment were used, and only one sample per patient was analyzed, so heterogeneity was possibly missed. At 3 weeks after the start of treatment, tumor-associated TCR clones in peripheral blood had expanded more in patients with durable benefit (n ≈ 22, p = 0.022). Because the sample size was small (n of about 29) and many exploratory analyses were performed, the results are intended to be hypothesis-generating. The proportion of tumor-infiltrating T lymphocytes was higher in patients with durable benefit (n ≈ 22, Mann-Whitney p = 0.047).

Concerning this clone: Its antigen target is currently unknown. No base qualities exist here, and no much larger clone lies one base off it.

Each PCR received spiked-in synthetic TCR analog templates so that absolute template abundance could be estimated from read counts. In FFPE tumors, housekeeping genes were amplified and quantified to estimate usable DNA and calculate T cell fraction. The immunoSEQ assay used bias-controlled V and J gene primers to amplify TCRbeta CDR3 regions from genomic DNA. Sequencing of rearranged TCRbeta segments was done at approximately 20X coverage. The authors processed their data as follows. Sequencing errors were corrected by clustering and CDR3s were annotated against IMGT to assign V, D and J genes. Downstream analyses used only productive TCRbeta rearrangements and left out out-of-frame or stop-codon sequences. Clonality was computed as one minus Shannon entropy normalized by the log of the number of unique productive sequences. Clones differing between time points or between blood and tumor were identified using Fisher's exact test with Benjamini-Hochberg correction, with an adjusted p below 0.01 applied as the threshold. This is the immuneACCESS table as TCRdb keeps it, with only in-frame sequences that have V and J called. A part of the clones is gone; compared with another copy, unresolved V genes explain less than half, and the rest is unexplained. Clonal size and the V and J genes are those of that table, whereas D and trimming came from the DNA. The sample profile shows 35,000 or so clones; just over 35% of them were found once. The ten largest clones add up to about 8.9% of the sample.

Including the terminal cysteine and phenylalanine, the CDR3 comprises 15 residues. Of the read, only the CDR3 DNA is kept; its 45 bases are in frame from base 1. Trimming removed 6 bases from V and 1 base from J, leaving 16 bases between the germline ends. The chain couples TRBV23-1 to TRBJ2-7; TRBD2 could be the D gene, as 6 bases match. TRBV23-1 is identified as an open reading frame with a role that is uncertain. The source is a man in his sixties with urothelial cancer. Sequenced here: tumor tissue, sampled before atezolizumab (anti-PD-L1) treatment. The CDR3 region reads CASSQGSGVSYEQYF. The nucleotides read TGCGCCAGCAGCCAAGGGTCGGGGGTGTCCTACGAGCAGTACTTC.